One sample yielded the 8 T cell receptor beta chains listed below, sequenced in a study of T cell responses to AZD1222 COVID-19 vaccine. The table came from immunoSEQ multiplex PCR; TCRdb's copy has only in-frame clones and leaves some out. The table includes approximately 80,000 clones, approximately 92% detected once. The source was peripheral blood, collected on day 0 of AZD1222 vaccination. These TCRs come from an adult in good health.

The rearrangement uses TRBV5-7 and TRBJ2-1; unclear D gene. TRBV5-7 is placed among ORFs of uncertain function. V lost 2 bases, J lost 8 bases, and 11 bases lay in between. This CDR3 comprises 13 residues. This chain's CDR3 is CASSFRAFHEQFF. Written as DNA, the CDR3 is TGTGCCAGCAGCTTCCGGGCATTTCATGAGCAGTTCTTC.

The chain joins TRBV11-2 to TRBJ2-3; no reliable D call. This CDR3 region has 14 residues. V was clipped by 4 bases and J by 2 bases, with 10 bases between them. The germline CDR1 and CDR2 sequences are SGHAT and FQNNGV. The CDR3 reads CASSSTGPTDTQYF. CDR3 in DNA: TGTGCCAGCAGCTCCACTGGTCCCACAGATACGCAGTATTTT.

The CDR3 here is CASSRRGGYTF. The CDR3 nucleotides are TGTGCCAGCAGTCGTAGGGGTGGCTACACCTTC. The chain carries TRBV25-1 and TRBJ1-2; possible D gene TRBD1, 5 bases. Trimming pared 5 bases from V and 7 bases from J, leaving 8 bases between. CDR3 size: 11 residues. Germline assignment: CDR1 MGHDK and CDR2 SYGVNS.

The chain recombines TRBV7-2 with TRBJ2-5; D is perhaps TRBD1 or TRBD2 (7 bases each). Germline loops: CDR1 SGHTA, CDR2 FQGNSA. V was pared by 0 bases and J by 1 base, with 18 bases between. CDR3 length equals 18 residues. CDR3: CASSLAKGGGARQETQYF. The CDR3 DNA reads as TGTGCCAGCAGCTTAGCGAAGGGAGGGGGCGCGCGCCAAGAGACCCAGTACTTC.

This chain connects TRBV5-6 to TRBJ2-1; 9 bases match TRBD1. This CDR3 contains 14 residues. With 4 bases clipped from V and 7 bases from J, the junction kept 6 bases outside the gene matches. CDR1 and CDR2 (germline): SGHDT, YYEEEE. The CDR3 loop is CASSPDRGWNEQFF. The CDR3 DNA reads TGTGCCAGCAGCCCGGACAGGGGTTGGAATGAGCAGTTCTTC.

The chain employs TRBV6-2 or TRBV6-3 and TRBJ1-5; D remains unclear. The CDR3 has 15 residues. The germline gives CDR1 MNHEY, CDR2 SVGEGT. V shed 6 bases and J shed 2 bases, with 14 bases lying between them. As DNA, the CDR3 is TGTGCCAGCAGCAATCGTTGGGAGGGCAATCAGCCCCAGCATTTT. Amino acids: CASSNRWEGNQPQHF.

The chain has TRBV11-2 and TRBJ2-1; the D gene is possibly TRBD1 (6 bases). The V end lost 4 bases, the J end lost 5 bases, and 18 bases lay between the germline ends. Looked up from germline, CDR1 is SGHAT and CDR2 is FQNNGV. The CDR3 contains 16 residues. The CDR3, as DNA: TGTGCCAGCAGCTCTGGAGGTCCGGGACATCACAATGAGCAGTTCTTC. Translating gives CASSSGGPGHHNEQFF.

The chain combines TRBV5-1 with TRBJ1-6; TRBD1 is a possible D gene (6 bases). The V end lost 0 bases, the J end lost 9 bases, and 10 bases lay between the germline ends. The CDR3 runs 14 residues. Germline CDR1 reads SGHRS; CDR2 reads YFSETQ. CDR3 nucleotides: TGCGCCAGCAGCTTGGGGACAGTTTCTTCACCCCTCCACTTT. It is translated as CASSLGTVSSPLHF.